The next 24 T cell receptor beta chains were all read from a single sample in a study of esophageal squamous cell carcinoma tumors. PCR used a TCR alpha or TCR beta constant-region primer with a P20EA primer, then nested PCR with CA2 or CB2. A polyT18-containing BSL-18E primer started reverse transcription before unbiased adaptor ligation RT-PCR amplified the TCR genes. TCRdb re-called the 5' RACE reads with MiXCR, one entry per CDR3 protein. Counted here are 1,100 or so distinct CDR3 sequences, about 13% occurring once; the ten biggest clones make up around a third. What was sequenced was tumor tissue. These receptors originate from a man aged 45-79 years with esophageal squamous cell carcinoma.

By share, this clonotype ranks as medium-sized. The chain recombines TRBV4-1 with TRBJ1-1; 8 bases are shared with TRBD1. V gave up 4 bases and J gave up 1 base; unmatched junction bases: 5. CDR3 length: 15 residues. CDR1 is MGHRA, CDR2 YSYEKL, per germline. The DNA of the CDR3 is TGCGCCAGCAGCCCCGGGACAGGATCGAACACTGAAGCTTTCTTT. It encodes CASSPGTGSNTEAFF.

The sample holds a few counts of this clonotype. J is TRBJ2-3 and V is TRBV7-3; D remains ambiguous. The CDR3 covers 14 residues. Germline assignment: CDR1 SGHTA and CDR2 FQGTGA. Trimming removed 5 bases at V and 0 bases at J, with 9 bases between. The CDR3 DNA follows: TGTGCCAGCAGCCCCGGGTCCAGCACAGATACGCAGTATTTT. Its protein is CASSPGSSTDTQYF.

In regard to this clonotype: This may be a read error: a much more frequent sequence differs by one nucleotide. V and J are TRBV3-2 and TRBJ2-6; the table calls TRBD1, which could not be checked here. TRBV3-2 is given as a pseudogene. CDR3 length equals 20 residues. The CDR3 loop reads CASSQDPPGQGSSGVNVLTF. CDR3 DNA: TGTGCCAGCAGCCAAGATCCCCCGGGACAGGGCAGCTCTGGGGTCAACGTCCTGACTTTC.

By sample share, this clonotype is medium-sized (0.01 to 0.1%). V gene TRBV5-1 combines with J gene TRBJ2-7; 11 bases are shared with TRBD1. Germline-derived CDR1 and CDR2 are SGHRS and YFSETQ. The V and J ends lost 0 bases and 3 bases, in that order; junction bases with no gene match: 5. This CDR3 has 16 residues. The CDR3 bases are TGCGCCAGCAGCTTGGGAAGGGACAGGGGGATCTACGAGCAGTACTTC. Translation gives CASSLGRDRGIYEQYF. Filled out from reference TRBV5-1 and TRBJ2-7, the complete variable domain reads KAGVTQTPRYLIKTRGQQVTLSCSPISGHRSVSWYQQTPGQGLQFLFEYFSETQRNKGNFPGRFSGRQFSNSRSEMNVSTLELGDSALYLCASSLGRDRGIYEQYFGPGTRLTVT.

The table lists this clonotype with a count of one. The chain carries TRBV12-3 or TRBV12-4 and TRBJ2-7, with a weak D call TRBD2 (5 bases). Trimming pared 3 bases from V and 2 bases from J, leaving 8 bases between. The CDR3 totals 13 residues. CDR3 in amino acids: CASSLRGTYEQYF. CDR3 sequence (DNA): TGTGCCAGCAGTTTGAGAGGGACCTACGAGCAGTACTTC.

This clonotype rates as medium-sized. V and J are TRBV4-1 and TRBJ2-7, with TRBD2 matching 9 bases. Germline V CDR1 and CDR2: MGHRA, YSYEKL. J gave up 4 bases and V 2 bases, and 9 bases lay outside the gene matches. The CDR3 has 16 amino acids. The CDR3 loop is CASSQNPGSGRYEQYF. In DNA form, the CDR3 reads TGCGCCAGCAGCCAAAACCCGGGTAGCGGGAGATACGAGCAGTACTTC.

By sample fraction, this clonotype is medium-sized. An end of the junction does not agree with germline; a read error may underlie this. The chain links TRBV19 to TRBJ2-5, with D maybe TRBD2 (6 bases). CDR1 is LNHDA and CDR2 is SQIVND in the germline V gene (reference sequence). This CDR3 comprises 14 residues. This CDR3 is CASTESGGAETQYF. CDR3 nucleotide sequence: TGTGCGAGTACCGAATCAGGAGGGGCAGAGACCCAGTACTTC.

V is TRBV6-1 and J is TRBJ1-5, with D perhaps matching TRBD1 (6 bases). Germline CDR1 is MNHNS and CDR2 is SASEGT. The ends were cut back, 6 bases at V and 5 bases at J, with 17 bases in the middle. This CDR3 is built from 15 residues. CDR3 loop: CASSAQGFGDQPQHF. CDR3 nucleotides: TGTGCCAGCAGCGCACAGGGCTTCGGTGATCAGCCCCAGCATTTT.

This clonotype is large by share. In DNA, the CDR3 is TGTGCCAGCAGCTTAGAGTCTGCAGATACGCAGTATTTT. This translates into CASSLESADTQYF. The rearrangement uses TRBV7-2 and TRBJ2-3; D not certain. The CDR3 runs 13 residues. Germline V gives CDR1 SGHTA, CDR2 FQGNSA. V dropped 1 base and J dropped 4 bases, with 6 bases sitting between them.

The rearrangement joins TRBV6-6 to TRBJ2-3; TRBD2 matches at 8 bases. V shed 6 bases and J 1 base; nucleotides not matched to a gene: 3. The CDR3 has 14 residues. Germline V gene data show CDR1 as MNHNY and CDR2 as SVGAGI (reference sequence). Written as DNA, the CDR3 is TGTGCCAGCAGCCAGACTAGCGGCACAGATACGCAGTATTTT. This codes for CASSQTSGTDTQYF.

As to this clonotype: A much bigger clone sits one base away, suggesting this may be a read error. The chain couples TRBV4-2 to TRBJ2-3, with 9 positions matching TRBD2. The germline gives CDR1 LGHNA, CDR2 YNFKEQ. This CDR3 has 15 residues. CDR3 sequence reads: CVSSRSGLATDTQYF. The CDR3 DNA is TGTGTCAGCAGCCGGTCGGGACTAGCCACAGATACGCAGTATTTT.

Sample share makes this clonotype large. The chain joins TRBV6-6 to TRBJ2-7; 7 positions match TRBD1. J was trimmed by 2 bases and V by 0 bases; bases with no gene match: 13. Germline V gene data show CDR1 as MNHNY and CDR2 as SVGAGI (reference sequence). The CDR3 has 18 residues. Written as DNA, the CDR3 is TGTGCCAGCAGTTACTCACCCATCCAGGTGGACAGGCCCTACGAGCAGTACTTC. Translated: CASSYSPIQVDRPYEQYF.

This clonotype was seen only a few times. The V call is TRBV25-1, the J call TRBJ1-4; D call uncertain. The germline V gene has CDR1 MGHDK and CDR2 SYGVNS. Deletions cut 2 bases from V and 7 bases from J, with 20 bases between. This CDR3 region has 17 residues. CDR3 sequence (DNA): TGTGCCAGCAGTGAAATGGAAGGAGGCCGTTTTGTTGAAAAACTGTTTTTT. Its protein is CASSEMEGGRFVEKLFF. Based on the CDR3 plus reference TRBV25-1 and TRBJ1-4, the full variable domain is EADIYQTPRYLVIGTGKKITLECSQTMGHDKMYWYQQDPGMELHLIHYSYGVNSTEKGDLSSESTVSRIRTEHFPLTLESARPSHTSQYLCASSEMEGGRFVEKLFFGSGTQLSVL.

This clonotype is deemed large (0.1 to 1%). V is TRBV3-1 and J is TRBJ2-1, with D perhaps matching TRBD1 (6 bases). With 1 base removed from V and 4 bases from J, the gap between germline ends came to 11 bases. This CDR3 comprises 15 residues. Germline CDR1 reads LGHDT; CDR2 reads YNNKEL (reference sequence). The CDR3 spells CASSQGAGVYNEQFF. The CDR3 nucleotides are TGTGCCAGCAGCCAAGGGGCAGGGGTTTACAATGAGCAGTTCTTC.

On this clonotype itself: One base away lies a much larger clone, so this may be a sequencing read error. The J gene is TRBJ1-2, the V gene TRBV18; TRBD1 agrees at 8 bases. CDR3 length: 16 residues. Germline V gives CDR1 KGHSH, CDR2 LQKENI. The V and J ends lost 1 base and 5 bases, in that order; junction bases with no gene match: 9. CDR3 DNA sequence: TGTGCCAGCTCACCACTCCGGACAAGGACAGGGTATGGCTACACCTTC. Translated: CASSPLRTRTGYGYTF.

In DNA form, the CDR3 reads TGCAGTGCTAATCGGGGTTATGAGCAGTTCTTC. Protein product: CSANRGYEQFF. The chain is built from TRBV20-1 and TRBJ2-1; possible D gene TRBD2, 5 bases. The CDR3 is made up of 11 amino acids. The germline V gene encodes CDR1 DFQATT and CDR2 SNEGSKA (reference sequence). V dropped 4 bases and J dropped 8 bases, with 9 bases sitting between them.

In its sample, this clonotype ranks as large (0.1 to 1%). The chain carries TRBV4-2 and TRBJ2-1, with D possibly matching TRBD1 (6 bases). Trimming removed 1 base at V and 0 bases at J, with 7 bases between. There are 15 residues in the CDR3. Germline CDR1 LGHNA, CDR2 YNFKEQ. CDR3 sequence (DNA): TGTGCCAGCAGCCAAGTCAGGGGCTCCTACAATGAGCAGTTCTTC. This encodes CASSQVRGSYNEQFF.

In this sample, this clonotype is large. The chain employs TRBV5-6 and TRBJ1-1, with D hard to call. This CDR3 has 13 residues. Germline V CDR1 and CDR2: SGHDT, YYEEEE. V shed 1 base and J shed 6 bases, with 10 bases lying between them. The chain's CDR3 is CASSLNRVAEAFF. The CDR3, as DNA: TGTGCCAGCAGCTTGAACCGTGTCGCTGAAGCTTTCTTT.

This chain links TRBV27 with TRBJ1-1; D unresolved. The CDR3 length is 14 residues. The germline V gene encodes CDR1 MNHEY and CDR2 SMNVEV (reference sequence). The V gene lost 5 bases and the J gene lost 1 base, with 11 bases spanning the gap. The CDR3 sequence is CASSPLASNTEAFF. In DNA, the CDR3 is TGTGCCAGCAGTCCACTAGCCTCGAACACTGAAGCTTTCTTT.

This clonotype was counted a few times. This chain uses TRBV12-5 with TRBJ2-5, with a weak D call TRBD1 (6 bases). Germline V gene sequence: CDR1 LGHNT, CDR2 FRNRAP. V shed 6 bases and J shed 5 bases, with 19 bases lying between them. This CDR3 has 15 residues. CDR3 region: CASGPDSLVIETQYF. The CDR3 region has the DNA TGTGCTAGTGGACCGGACAGCTTGGTAATCGAGACCCAGTACTTC.

As for this clonotype: Mismatch with germline at one junction end may stem from a read error. The chain joins TRBV11-2 to TRBJ1-6; no clear D gene. The CDR3 has 15 residues. CDR1 and CDR2 from the germline V gene are SGHAT and FQNNGV. Here the CDR3 reads CVSSPRTATNSPLHF. CDR3 nucleotide sequence: TGTGTCAGCAGCCCCCGGACGGCTACAAATTCACCCCTCCACTTT.

In this sample, this clonotype is medium-sized. V usage is TRBV29-1 and J usage is TRBJ1-2; 9 positions match TRBD1. The V gene end was trimmed by 6 bases and the J gene end by 6 bases; junction bases not matched to a gene: 2. The CDR3 extends over 11 amino acids. Germline loops: CDR1 SQVTM, CDR2 ANQGSEA. The DNA of the CDR3 is TGCAGCGTCGGACAGGGGCATGGCTACACCTTC. This codes for CSVGQGHGYTF.

This clonotype is classed as large. This sequence joins TRBV27 and TRBJ2-7; possibly TRBD1 for D (6 bases). The V and J ends lost 6 bases and 4 bases respectively, with 13 bases between them. The CDR3 has 13 residues. The germline CDR1 and CDR2 sequences are MNHEY and SMNVEV (reference sequence). The CDR3 spells CASRGQLNYEQYF. The CDR3 coding sequence is TGTGCCAGCAGGGGACAACTCAATTACGAGCAGTACTTC.

This clonotype is classed as medium-sized. The chain links TRBV12-3 or TRBV12-4 to TRBJ2-7; D call uncertain. Trimming left V 1 base short and J 7 bases short, with 11 bases between. The CDR3 runs to 13 residues. CDR3 coding DNA: TGTGCCAGCAGTTTAGAAGTGGCTCGGGAGCAGTACTTC. This encodes CASSLEVAREQYF.